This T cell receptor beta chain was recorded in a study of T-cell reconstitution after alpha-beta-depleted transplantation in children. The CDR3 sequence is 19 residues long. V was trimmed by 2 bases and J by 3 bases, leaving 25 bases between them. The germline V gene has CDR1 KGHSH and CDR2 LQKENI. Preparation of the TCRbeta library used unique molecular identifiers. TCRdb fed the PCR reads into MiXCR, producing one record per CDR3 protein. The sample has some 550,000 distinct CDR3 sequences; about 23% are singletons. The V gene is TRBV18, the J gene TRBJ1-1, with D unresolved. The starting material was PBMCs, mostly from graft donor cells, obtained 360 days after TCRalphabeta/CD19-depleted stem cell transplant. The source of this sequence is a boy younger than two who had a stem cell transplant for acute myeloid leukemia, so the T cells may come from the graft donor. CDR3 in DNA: TGTGCCAGCTCACCAACTCTTTCCCGACTCCTGGTCCGGGACACTGAAGCTTTCTTT. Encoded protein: CASSPTLSRLLVRDTEAFF.